This T cell receptor beta chain was identified in a study of T cell clonality in common variable immunodeficiency (dated by TCRdb to the mid-2010s). Points the paper makes about the study in general: According to the authors, figuring out what caused the increased clonality in CVID would require sequencing the repertoires of T cell subpopulations. Correlations of repertoire features with clinical complications were constrained by heterogeneity among patients within the CVID cohort. Healthy controls shared more TCRbeta clones with each other than CVID subjects shared among themselves (p < 0.0001). Fewer deletions and N-nucleotide insertions were reportedly observed in CVID TCRbeta sequences, and highly modified clones with 13 or more V deletions were reportedly absent from CVID TCRbeta sequences. TCRbeta clonality was higher in CVID subjects than in healthy controls (t-test p = 0.018), and the increase was most characteristic of about a third of subjects. Even though DNA input was equal, the average per sample came to 80,000 to 100,000 unique sequences for controls compared with about 30,000 for CVID samples.

Of note for this clone: Its binding antigen is unknown. The read comes to an end 3 residues before the CDR3 does, leaving the germline J gene to fill in the end.

CVID samples and control samples contributed equivalent amounts of genomic DNA as sequencing input. For every sample, a 60 bp segment covering the rearranged TCRbeta CDR3 region was amplified and then sequenced. The immunoSEQ assay, a bias-corrected multiplex PCR combined with high-throughput sequencing, was used to amplify TCRbeta. The source study handled its data this way. Every unique nucleotide sequence was considered a clone and was annotated with V, D and J genes, copy number and frequency. Sequences were labeled productive if in frame, and non-productive if out of frame or containing stop codons. As previously described, clonality was computed from Shannon's entropy. The predicted amino acid sequences of productive clones were used to derive the mean CDR3 Kyte-Doolittle hydropathy. Scaled V gene usage was hierarchically clustered using Manhattan distance and complete linkage with the R hclust function. To assess clone sharing by CDR3 amino acid sequence, 12 repertoires per group were resampled over 100 rounds. The repertoires were screened for 55 to 75 published EBV-specific TCRbeta sequences and some 250 published CMV-specific TCRbeta sequences. A couple of CVID samples yielding fewer than 10,000 sequences were excluded from analysis, leaving approximately 42 CVID repertoires. Here the immuneACCESS table is served through TCRdb, limited to in-frame sequences with V and J called. Missing clones are a known gap in these copies; in checked studies unresolved V genes cover under half, and the rest lacks a known reason. For V, J and clone size, that table is used; D and trimming come from the DNA. The table records some 21,000 clones for this sample, and not one of them appears only once. More than 20% of the sample is held by the ten biggest clonotypes.

Standard criteria were used to diagnose CVID, namely serum IgG, IgA and/or IgM reduced below the normal range together with specific antibody deficiency. There were some 45 subjects in the CVID group (roughly 15 female and roughly 29 male), ranging in age from about 9 to 64 years, with a mean age of roughly 39. Most CVID patients and most healthy controls were of Caucasian heritage. Replacement immunoglobulin therapy had been administered to all CVID subjects for at least one year at the time of study participation. At the time of blood collection, no CVID subject was ill or was being treated with immunomodulatory or immunosuppressive medication. Heparinized peripheral whole blood samples of roughly 5 to 8 ml were obtained from each donor. Genomic DNA from adults with common variable immune deficiency (CVID) and from healthy adult controls was used to sequence TCRbeta CDR3 repertoires. Diluted blood was density-centrifuged over Hypaque 1077 or Ficoll-Paque to isolate peripheral blood mononuclear cells. Genomic DNA was obtained from unsorted mononuclear cells using either Qiagen column purification or a centrifugation-based method.

V is clipped by 5 bases and J by 2 bases, and the sequence between their germline boundaries is 13 bases long. CDR1 and CDR2 are read off the germline V gene (reference sequence) as LNHDA and SQIVND. The CDR3 contains 14 residues, cysteine and phenylalanine counted. The DNA shown is the part of the CDR3 that was read: 33 bases, in frame from base 1. The sample consisted of peripheral blood mononuclear cells. This TCR derives from a human donor with common variable immunodeficiency. Rearrangement joined TRBV19 to TRBJ2-7, with the D gene not confidently named. The CDR3 bases that were read are TGTGCCAGTAGTGGCCCCACGGGTACCTACGAG. It codes for CASSGPTGTYE. The CDR3 in full is CASSGPTGTYEQYF.